This paragraph covers one T cell receptor (beta chain) sequence. No antigen is known for it. Measured with immunoSEQ multiplex PCR; TCRdb has only the in-frame clones, and not every one. There are over 30,000 clones in the sample; less than 90% occur only once, and 3% to 4% lies in the top ten. The data stem from a study of PD-1 blockade in mismatch repair-deficient tumors. This CDR3 contains 13 residues. Germline lookup yields CDR1 LNHNV and CDR2 YYDKDF (reference sequence). Trimming removed 5 bases from V and 8 bases from J, with 13 bases in between. PCR or immunohistochemistry showed mismatch repair deficiency in every enrolled patient. Findings and limits, study-wide: After pembrolizumab, tumor-resident clones rose rapidly, then generally contracted before radiologic responses.

The specimen was PBMCs, collected approximately 6 weeks after starting pembrolizumab. The chain employs TRBV15 and TRBJ2-1; D is perhaps TRBD2 (6 bases). The source is an adult with mismatch repair-deficient cancer. This CDR3 reads CATSLRRGDEQFF. In DNA form, the CDR3 reads TGTGCCACCAGCCTTCGGAGGGGTGATGAGCAGTTCTTC.